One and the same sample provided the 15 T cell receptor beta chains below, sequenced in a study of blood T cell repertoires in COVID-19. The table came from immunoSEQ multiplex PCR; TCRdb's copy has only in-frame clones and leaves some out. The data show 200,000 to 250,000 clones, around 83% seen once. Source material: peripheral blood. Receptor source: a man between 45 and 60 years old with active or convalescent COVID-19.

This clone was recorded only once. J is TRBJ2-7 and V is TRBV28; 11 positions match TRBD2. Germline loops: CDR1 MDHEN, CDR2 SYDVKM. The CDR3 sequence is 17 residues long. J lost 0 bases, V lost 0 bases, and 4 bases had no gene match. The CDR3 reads CASSLWGLAAFSYEQYF. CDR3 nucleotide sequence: TGTGCCAGCAGTTTATGGGGACTAGCGGCCTTCTCCTACGAGCAGTACTTC.

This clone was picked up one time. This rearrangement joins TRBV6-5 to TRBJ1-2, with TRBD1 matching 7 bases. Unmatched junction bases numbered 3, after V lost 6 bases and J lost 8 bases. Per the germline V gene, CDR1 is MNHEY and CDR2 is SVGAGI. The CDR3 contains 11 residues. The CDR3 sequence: CASRQGFGYTF. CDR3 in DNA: TGTGCCAGCAGACAGGGGTTCGGCTACACCTTC.

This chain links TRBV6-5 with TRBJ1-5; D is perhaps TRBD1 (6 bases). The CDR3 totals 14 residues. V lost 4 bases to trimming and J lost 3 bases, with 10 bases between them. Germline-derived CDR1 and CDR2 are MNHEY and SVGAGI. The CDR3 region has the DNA TGTGCCAGCAGTTCTGGACAGCCCAATCAGCCCCAGCATTTT. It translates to CASSSGQPNQPQHF.

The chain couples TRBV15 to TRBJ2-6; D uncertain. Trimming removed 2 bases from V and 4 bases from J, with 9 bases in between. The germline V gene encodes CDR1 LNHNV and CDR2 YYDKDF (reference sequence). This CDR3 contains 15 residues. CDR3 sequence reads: CATSRQFLGANVLTF. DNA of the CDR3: TGTGCCACCAGCAGACAGTTCCTGGGGGCCAACGTCCTGACTTTC. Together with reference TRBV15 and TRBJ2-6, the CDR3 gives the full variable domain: DAMVIQNPRYQVTQFGKPVTLSCSQTLNHNVMYWYQQKSSQAPKLLFHYYDKDFNNEADTPDNFQSRRPNTSFCFLDIRSPGLGDTAMYLCATSRQFLGANVLTFGAGSRLTVL.

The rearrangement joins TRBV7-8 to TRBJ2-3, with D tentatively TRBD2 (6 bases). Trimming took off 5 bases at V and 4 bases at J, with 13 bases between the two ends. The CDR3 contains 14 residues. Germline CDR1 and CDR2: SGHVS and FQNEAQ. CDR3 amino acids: CASSRGRTPDTQYF. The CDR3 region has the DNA TGTGCCAGCAGCCGAGGGAGGACGCCAGATACGCAGTATTTT.

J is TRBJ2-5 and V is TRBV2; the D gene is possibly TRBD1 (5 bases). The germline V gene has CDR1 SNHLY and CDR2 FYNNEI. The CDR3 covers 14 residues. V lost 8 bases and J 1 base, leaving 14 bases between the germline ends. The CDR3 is CASSGYLRQETQYF. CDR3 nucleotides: TGTGCCAGCTCAGGGTACTTGCGCCAAGAGACCCAGTACTTC.

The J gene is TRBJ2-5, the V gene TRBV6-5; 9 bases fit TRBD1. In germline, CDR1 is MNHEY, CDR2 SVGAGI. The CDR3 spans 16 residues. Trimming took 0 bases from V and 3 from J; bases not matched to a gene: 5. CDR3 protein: CASSYSGQGREETQYF. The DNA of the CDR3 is TGTGCCAGCAGTTACTCGGGACAGGGTAGAGAAGAGACCCAGTACTTC.

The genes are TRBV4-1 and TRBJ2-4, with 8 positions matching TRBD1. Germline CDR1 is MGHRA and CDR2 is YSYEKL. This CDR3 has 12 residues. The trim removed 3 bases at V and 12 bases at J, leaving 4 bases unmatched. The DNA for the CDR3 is TGCGCCAGCAGCCACGGACAGGGCAGTCAGTACTTC. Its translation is CASSHGQGSQYF.

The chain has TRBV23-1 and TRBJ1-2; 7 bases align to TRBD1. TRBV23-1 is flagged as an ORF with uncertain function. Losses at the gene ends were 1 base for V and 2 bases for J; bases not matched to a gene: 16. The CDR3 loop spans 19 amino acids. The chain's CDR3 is CASSQYFHERRGQNYGYTF. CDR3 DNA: TGCGCCAGCAGTCAATACTTTCATGAGAGAAGGGGGCAGAACTATGGCTACACCTTC.

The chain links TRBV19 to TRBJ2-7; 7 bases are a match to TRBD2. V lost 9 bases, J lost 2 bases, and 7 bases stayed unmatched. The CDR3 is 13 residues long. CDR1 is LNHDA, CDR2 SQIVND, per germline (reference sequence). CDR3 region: CASEGGSPYEQYF. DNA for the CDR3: TGTGCCAGCGAGGGCGGGAGCCCCTACGAGCAGTACTTC.

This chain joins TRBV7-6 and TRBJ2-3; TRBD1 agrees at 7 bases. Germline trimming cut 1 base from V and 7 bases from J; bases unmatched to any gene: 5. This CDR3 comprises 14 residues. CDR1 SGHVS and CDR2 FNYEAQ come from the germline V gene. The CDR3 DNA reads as TGTGCCAGCAGCTTAGGAATGACAGGGAATACGCAGTATTTT. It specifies CASSLGMTGNTQYF.

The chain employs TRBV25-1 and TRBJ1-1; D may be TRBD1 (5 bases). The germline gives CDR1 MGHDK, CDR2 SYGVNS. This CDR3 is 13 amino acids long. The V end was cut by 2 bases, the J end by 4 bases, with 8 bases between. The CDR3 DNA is TGTGCCAGCAGTGAAGGGGCTGGCACTGAAGCTTTCTTT. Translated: CASSEGAGTEAFF. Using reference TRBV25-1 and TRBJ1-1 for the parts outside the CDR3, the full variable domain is EADIYQTPRYLVIGTGKKITLECSQTMGHDKMYWYQQDPGMELHLIHYSYGVNSTEKGDLSSESTVSRIRTEHFPLTLESARPSHTSQYLCASSEGAGTEAFFGQGTRLTVV.

The CDR3 region has the DNA TGTGCCAGCAGACGGACAGCGTATAGCAATCAGCCCCAGCATTTT. It encodes CASRRTAYSNQPQHF. V and J are TRBV6-5 and TRBJ1-5, with D perhaps matching TRBD1 (6 bases). Germline CDR1 MNHEY, CDR2 SVGAGI. With 6 bases removed from V and 0 bases from J, the gap between germline ends came to 12 bases. The CDR3 covers 15 residues.

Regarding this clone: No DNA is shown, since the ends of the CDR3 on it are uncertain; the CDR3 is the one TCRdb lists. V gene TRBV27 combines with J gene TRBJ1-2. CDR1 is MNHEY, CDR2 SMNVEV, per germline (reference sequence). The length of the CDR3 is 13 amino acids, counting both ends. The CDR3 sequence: CASSSSGIGGYTF.

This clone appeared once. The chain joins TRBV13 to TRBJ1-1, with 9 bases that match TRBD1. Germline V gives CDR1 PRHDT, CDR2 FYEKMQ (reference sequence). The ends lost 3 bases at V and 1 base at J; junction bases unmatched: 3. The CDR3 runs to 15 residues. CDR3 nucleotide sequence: TGTGCCAGCAGCTTTACAGGGGGCTGGAACACTGAAGCTTTCTTT. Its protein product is CASSFTGGWNTEAFF. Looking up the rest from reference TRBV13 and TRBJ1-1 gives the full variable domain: AAGVIQSPRHLIKEKRETATLKCYPIPRHDTVYWYQQGPGQDPQFLISFYEKMQSDKGSIPDRFSAQQFSDYHSELNMSSLELGDSALYFCASSFTGGWNTEAFFGQGTRLTVV.